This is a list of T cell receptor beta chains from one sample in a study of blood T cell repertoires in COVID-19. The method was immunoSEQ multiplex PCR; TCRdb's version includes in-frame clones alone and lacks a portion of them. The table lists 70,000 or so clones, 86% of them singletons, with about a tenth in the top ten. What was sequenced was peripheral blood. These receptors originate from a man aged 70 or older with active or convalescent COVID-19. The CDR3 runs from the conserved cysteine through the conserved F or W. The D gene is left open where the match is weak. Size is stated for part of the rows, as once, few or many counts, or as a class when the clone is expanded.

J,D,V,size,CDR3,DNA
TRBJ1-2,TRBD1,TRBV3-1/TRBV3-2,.,CASSRATGAYGYTF,TGTGCCAGCAGCCGTGCGACAGGGGCCTATGGCTACACCTTC
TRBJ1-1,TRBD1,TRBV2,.,CASSSKSTGATEAFF,TGTGCCAGCAGTTCCAAATCAACAGGGGCCACTGAAGCTTTCTTT
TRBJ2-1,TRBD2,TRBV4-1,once,CASSQDPGVAGGSNEQFF,TGCGCCAGCAGCCAAGACCCGGGGGTAGCGGGAGGGAGTAATGAGCAGTTCTTC
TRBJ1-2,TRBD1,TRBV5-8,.,CASSWAGTGGTYGYTF,TGTGCCAGCAGCTGGGCCGGGACAGGGGGGACCTATGGCTACACCTTC
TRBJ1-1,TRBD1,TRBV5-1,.,CASTRQGSNTEAFF,TGCGCCAGCACCCGACAGGGTTCGAACACTGAAGCTTTCTTT
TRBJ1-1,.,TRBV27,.,CASSTYKNTEAFF,TGTGCCAGCAGTACTTATAAGAACACTGAAGCTTTCTTT
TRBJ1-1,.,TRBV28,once,CASSLYLRGLNTEAFF,TGTGCCAGCAGTTTATATCTTCGTGGGCTGAACACTGAAGCTTTCTTT
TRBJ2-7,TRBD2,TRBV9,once,CASSPRTSSYEQYF,TGTGCCAGCAGCCCCCGGACTAGCAGCTACGAGCAGTACTTC
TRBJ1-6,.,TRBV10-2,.,CASSESGAAPLHF,TGCGCCAGCAGTGAGTCAGGGGCCGCACCCCTCCACTTT
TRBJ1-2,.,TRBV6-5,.,CASSYVSNYGYTF,TGTGCCAGCAGTTACGTGTCGAACTATGGCTACACCTTC
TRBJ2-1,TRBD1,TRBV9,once,CASSVFDRERIF,TGTGCCAGCAGCGTATTCGACAGGGAAAGGATCTTC
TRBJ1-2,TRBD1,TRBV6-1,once,CASSALGQDLPYGYTF,TGTGCCAGCAGTGCCCTGGGACAGGACCTTCCCTATGGCTACACCTTC
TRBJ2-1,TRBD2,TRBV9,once,CASSTRLAGGNNEQFF,TGTGCCAGCAGCACCCGACTAGCGGGAGGCAACAATGAGCAGTTCTTC
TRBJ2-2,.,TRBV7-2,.,CASSLVQGSTGELFF,TGTGCCAGCAGCTTAGTGCAGGGCTCCACCGGGGAGCTGTTTTTT
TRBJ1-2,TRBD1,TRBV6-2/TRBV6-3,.,CASSSGTGNYGYTF,TGTGCCAGCAGCTCAGGGACAGGGAACTATGGCTACACCTTC